The TCR beta chain described here comes from a study of T cell changes during pregnancy in multiple sclerosis. Only in-frame clones appear in the TCRdb table, and some are missing; sequencing was by immunoSEQ multiplex PCR. The table has tens of thousands of clones, roughly 90% seen once; the top ten hold approximately 1.4%. The V end was cut by 0 bases, the J end by 4 bases, with 7 bases between. Germline V gene sequence: CDR1 SGHRS, CDR2 YFSETQ. The CDR3 runs 13 residues. Concerning this clone: Different DNA sequences within this sample yield the same CDR3.

The chain has TRBV5-1 and TRBJ2-5; possible D gene TRBD1, 6 bases. The specimen comprised peripheral blood, sampled in the third trimester of pregnancy. The clonotype originates from a female donor with multiple sclerosis, enrolled in a pregnancy study. The CDR3 DNA is TGCGCCAGCAGCTTGGGAGGGGGAGAGACCCAGTACTTC. Translated: CASSLGGGETQYF.